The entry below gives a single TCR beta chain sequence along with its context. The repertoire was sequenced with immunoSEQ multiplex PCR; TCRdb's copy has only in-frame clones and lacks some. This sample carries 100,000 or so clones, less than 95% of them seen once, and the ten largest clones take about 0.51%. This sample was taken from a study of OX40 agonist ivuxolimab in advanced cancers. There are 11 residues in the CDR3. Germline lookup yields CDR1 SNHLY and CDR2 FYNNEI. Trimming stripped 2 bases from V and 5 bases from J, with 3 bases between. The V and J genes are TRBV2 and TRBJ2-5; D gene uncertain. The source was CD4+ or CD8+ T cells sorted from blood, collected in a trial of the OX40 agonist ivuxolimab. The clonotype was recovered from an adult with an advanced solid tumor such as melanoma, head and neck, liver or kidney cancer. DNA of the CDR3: TGTGCCAGCAGTGAATGGGAGACCCAGTACTTC. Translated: CASSEWETQYF.